This T cell receptor beta chain was documented in a study of blood T cell repertoires in COVID-19. The overall study: Sites across the United States, Italy and Spain contributed samples from acute and convalescent COVID-19.

The protocol was immunoSEQ multiplex PCR, while the TCRdb copy is restricted to in-frame clones and leaves out a portion. The sample holds about 250,000 clones; 92% are singletons and the top ten take about 0.79%. Trimming cost V 3 bases and J 6 bases; bases outside gene matches: 9. Germline lookup yields CDR1 LNHDA and CDR2 SQIVND (reference sequence). The CDR3 loop spans 16 amino acids. This clonotype was sampled from a young man with COVID-19, enrolled during active disease. The rearrangement joins TRBV19 to TRBJ1-5, with TRBD1 matching over 9 bases. Material for sequencing was peripheral blood. Here the CDR3 reads CASSMPGQGGGQPQHF. The CDR3 nucleotides are TGTGCCAGTAGTATGCCGGGACAGGGCGGGGGTCAGCCCCAGCATTTT.